Below, 18 T cell receptor beta chains from the same sample are listed, as sequenced in a study of T cell responses to AZD1222 COVID-19 vaccine. The method was immunoSEQ multiplex PCR; TCRdb's version includes in-frame clones alone and lacks a portion of them. The table includes approximately 150,000 clones, 85% to 95% detected once. Here the sequenced sample was peripheral blood, taken on day 0 of AZD1222 vaccination. Source of these receptors: an adult in good health.

This clone was detected once. V gene TRBV6-2 or TRBV6-3 combines with J gene TRBJ2-3; 11 bases match TRBD2. This CDR3 is built from 13 residues. The V gene's germline CDR1 is MNHEY and CDR2 SVGEGT. V lost 8 bases and J lost 8; bases outside the gene matches: 6. This CDR3 is CASGLAGGPTQYF. The CDR3 DNA reads TGTGCCAGCGGTTTAGCGGGGGGGCCTACGCAGTATTTT.

The chain has TRBV5-1 and TRBJ1-2, with D possibly being TRBD1 (6 bases). From germline, CDR1 is SGHRS and CDR2 YFSETQ. There are 14 residues in the CDR3. Trimming took 4 bases from V and 4 from J, leaving 14 bases between them. In DNA, the CDR3 is TGCGCCAGCAGCATGACAGGCGATCTCTATGGCTACACCTTC. Translated, it gives CASSMTGDLYGYTF. The entire variable domain, with the rest obtained from reference TRBV5-1 and TRBJ1-2, is as follows: KAGVTQTPRYLIKTRGQQVTLSCSPISGHRSVSWYQQTPGQGLQFLFEYFSETQRNKGNFPGRFSGRQFSNSRSEMNVSTLELGDSALYLCASSMTGDLYGYTFGSGTRLTVV.

CDR3 in amino acids: CASSIGHGRNNSPLHF. In DNA form, the CDR3 reads TGTGCCAGTAGTATTGGACACGGCCGAAATAATTCACCCCTCCACTTT. This chain connects TRBV19 to TRBJ1-6, with D perhaps matching TRBD1 (5 bases). The CDR3 length is 16 residues. V was cut by 3 bases and J by 5 bases, with 14 bases left in between. CDR1 is LNHDA and CDR2 is SQIVND in the germline V gene (reference sequence).

The V and J genes are TRBV19 and TRBJ2-5; 12 bases match TRBD1. Germline CDR1 and CDR2: LNHDA and SQIVND (reference sequence). The CDR3 is made up of 16 amino acids. The V segment lost 5 bases and the J segment 4 bases; nucleotides outside the gene matches: 8. CDR3 DNA: TGTGCCAGTAGTGAAACCGGGACAGGGGGCGGAGAGACCCAGTACTTC. Protein product: CASSETGTGGGETQYF. Full variable domain (rest looked up from reference TRBV19 and TRBJ2-5): DGGITQSPKYLFRKEGQNVTLSCEQNLNHDAMYWYRQDPGQGLRLIYYSQIVNDFQKGDIAEGYSVSREKKESFPLTVTSAQKNPTAFYLCASSETGTGGGETQYFGPGTRLLVL.

The chain couples TRBV19 to TRBJ2-3; 7 positions match TRBD1. The germline V gene encodes CDR1 LNHDA and CDR2 SQIVND (reference sequence). The CDR3 is 13 amino acids. The J segment lost 5 bases and the V segment lost 5 bases, leaving 4 bases of the junction unmatched. The CDR3 protein is CASSLPGGDTQYF. DNA for the CDR3: TGTGCCAGTAGTTTACCAGGGGGAGATACGCAGTATTTT.

The V gene is TRBV7-9, the J gene TRBJ1-1, with D unresolved. Trimming cost V 7 bases and J 1 base, with 16 bases left between them. The CDR3 spans 15 residues. Germline V gene sequence: CDR1 SEHNR, CDR2 FQNEAQ (reference sequence). CDR3 nucleotides: TGTGCCAGCACCAAAACGGCAGGAGCGAACACTGAAGCTTTCTTT. It codes for CASTKTAGANTEAFF.

This chain joins TRBV27 and TRBJ1-5, with 7 bases identical to TRBD1. The CDR3 spans 17 residues. The V segment lost 0 bases and the J segment 3 bases; nucleotides outside the gene matches: 8. Germline-derived CDR1 and CDR2 are MNHEY and SMNVEV (reference sequence). In nucleotides, the CDR3 is TGTGCCAGCAGTTTATCGGCCGCGGGACAGATCAATCAGCCCCAGCATTTT. Translated, it gives CASSLSAAGQINQPQHF.

V is TRBV18 and J is TRBJ2-5; TRBD2 agrees at 8 bases. The germline V gene encodes CDR1 KGHSH and CDR2 LQKENI. There are 17 residues in the CDR3. The trim removed 0 bases at V and 5 bases at J, leaving 11 bases unmatched. CDR3 nucleotides: TGTGCCAGCTCACCACCCGCGACTAGCGCACCTGGGGAGACCCAGTACTTC. It encodes CASSPPATSAPGETQYF. Supplemented by reference TRBV18 and TRBJ2-5, the full variable domain reads NAGVMQNPRHLVRRRGQEARLRCSPMKGHSHVYWYRQLPEEGLKFMVYLQKENIIDESGMPKERFSAEFPKEGPSILRIQQVVRGDSAAYFCASSPPATSAPGETQYFGPGTRLLVL.

The chain links TRBV11-1 to TRBJ2-7; no clear D. CDR1 is SGHAT and CDR2 is FQDESV in the germline V gene (reference sequence). This CDR3 is 10 amino acids long. Trimming left V 5 bases short and J 7 bases short, with 6 bases between. The CDR3 here is CASSPNEQYF. CDR3 DNA sequence: TGTGCCAGCAGCCCCAATGAGCAGTACTTC.

The chain recombines TRBV19 with TRBJ1-5, with D possibly matching TRBD1 (6 bases). Germline CDR1 is LNHDA and CDR2 is SQIVND (reference sequence). The CDR3 is 15 amino acids. V gave up 6 bases and J gave up 0 bases, with 12 bases separating them. The CDR3 reads CASSPTGYSNQPQHF. The CDR3 coding sequence is TGTGCCAGTAGCCCCACAGGGTATAGCAATCAGCCCCAGCATTTT.

Only one count was recorded for this clone. The chain recombines TRBV27 with TRBJ1-5; 7 positions match TRBD1. Germline-derived CDR1 and CDR2 are MNHEY and SMNVEV (reference sequence). This CDR3 region has 16 residues. Trimming cost V 3 bases and J 5 bases; bases outside gene matches: 10. CDR3 DNA: TGTGCCAGCAGTTTGGTGTCCAGGGGGAAAGATCAGCCCCAGCATTTT. Translating it yields CASSLVSRGKDQPQHF.

This clone was counted only a few times. At one end the junction does not follow the germline gene, possibly because of a read error. This chain uses TRBV14 with TRBJ1-2; D not resolved. The length of the CDR3 is 15 residues. From germline, CDR1 is SGHDN and CDR2 FVKESK. CDR3 sequence (DNA): TGTGCCAGCAGTCAAGATATAGCGGCTAACTATGGCTACACCTTC. Translated: CASSQDIAANYGYTF. Full variable domain (remainder filled in from reference TRBV14 and TRBJ1-2): EAGVTQFPSHSVIEKGQTVTLRCDPISGHDNLYWYRRVMGKEIKFLLHFVKESKQDESGMPNNRFLAERTGGTYSTLKVQPAELEDSGVYFCASSQDIAANYGYTFGSGTRLTVV.

The gene calls are TRBV5-1 and TRBJ1-4, with TRBD1 as a possible D gene (5 bases). Trimming stripped 7 bases from V and 7 bases from J, with 17 bases between. The CDR3 sequence is 14 residues long. In germline, CDR1 is SGHRS, CDR2 YFSETQ. This CDR3 reads CASSLGTASEKLFF. The CDR3 DNA reads as TGCGCCAGCTCTTTAGGGACTGCGTCTGAAAAACTGTTTTTT.

The chain has TRBV28 and TRBJ2-7; 8 nucleotides line up with TRBD1. The germline CDR1 and CDR2 sequences are MDHEN and SYDVKM. With 9 bases clipped from V and 6 bases from J, the junction kept 7 bases outside the gene matches. This CDR3 is built from 12 residues. CDR3 amino acids: CASGQGVSEQYF. The CDR3 DNA is TGTGCCAGTGGACAGGGCGTGTCCGAGCAGTACTTC. The entire variable domain, with the rest obtained from reference TRBV28 and TRBJ2-7, is as follows: DVKVTQSSRYLVKRTGEKVFLECVQDMDHENMFWYRQDPGLGLRLIYFSYDVKMKEKGDIPEGYSVSREKKERFSLILESASTNQTSMYLCASGQGVSEQYFGPGTRLTVT.

The chain couples TRBV3-1 (or the pseudogene TRBV3-2) to TRBJ1-1; D perhaps matches TRBD1 (5 bases). V lost 1 base and J 3 bases, leaving 9 bases between the germline ends. The CDR3 is 14 amino acids. Looked up from germline, CDR1 is LGHDT and CDR2 is YNNKEL (reference sequence). The CDR3 sequence: CASSQGQGDTEAFF. CDR3 nucleotide sequence: TGTGCCAGCAGCCAAGGTCAGGGCGACACTGAAGCTTTCTTT.

The chain joins TRBV11-2 to TRBJ1-3; no clear D. CDR3 size: 15 residues. V gave up 5 bases and J gave up 3 bases, with 14 bases separating them. The germline CDR1 and CDR2 sequences are SGHAT and FQNNGV. CDR3 loop: CASSLQEYSGNTIYF. The CDR3 DNA follows: TGTGCCAGCAGCCTACAAGAATACAGTGGAAACACCATATATTTT.

This rearrangement joins TRBV14 to TRBJ1-3; D is undetermined. V lost 1 base, J lost 0 bases, and 7 bases lay in between. The CDR3 runs 15 residues. Germline-derived CDR1 and CDR2 are SGHDN and FVKESK. The CDR3 nucleotides are TGTGCCAGCAGCCAAGGGACCTACTCTGGAAACACCATATATTTT. Amino acid sequence: CASSQGTYSGNTIYF.

The rearrangement links TRBV28 to TRBJ1-5; D uncertain. The V end was cut by 5 bases, the J end by 0 bases, with 11 bases between. There are 15 residues in the CDR3. The V gene's germline CDR1 is MDHEN and CDR2 SYDVKM. This chain's CDR3 is CASSPWSVSNQPQHF. For the CDR3, the DNA is TGTGCCAGCAGTCCCTGGTCTGTTAGCAATCAGCCCCAGCATTTT.